Presented here are 27 T cell receptor beta chains from one specimen sequenced in a study of cytomegalovirus exposure and HLA in healthy donors. PCR involved 60 Vbeta and 13 Jbeta primers. Only in-frame clones appear in the TCRdb table, and some are missing; sequencing was by immunoSEQ multiplex PCR. The table shows about 130,000 clones, with about 66% occurring only once. The sequenced sample was PBMCs. These receptors were collected from a human donor in good health.

The rearrangement uses TRBV5-1 and TRBJ1-3; TRBD1 is a possible D gene (5 bases). The ends were cut back, 0 bases at V and 2 bases at J, with 9 bases in the middle. This CDR3 has 15 residues. Germline CDR1 reads SGHRS; CDR2 reads YFSETQ. The CDR3 sequence is CASSLDGGPGNTIYF. CDR3 DNA: TGCGCCAGCAGCTTGGACGGGGGACCTGGAAACACCATATATTTT.

This rearrangement joins TRBV2 to TRBJ1-4, with D uncertain. This CDR3 contains 15 residues. Between the trimmed V and J ends, which lost 5 bases and 8 bases, there was a span of 18 bases. Germline CDR1 SNHLY, CDR2 FYNNEI. The chain's CDR3 is CASSPPPTEGEKLFF. Written as DNA, the CDR3 is TGTGCCAGCAGTCCTCCACCTACCGAGGGCGAAAAACTGTTTTTT. The variable domain in full, completed from reference TRBV2 and TRBJ1-4, reads EPEVTQTPSHQVTQMGQEVILRCVPISNHLYFYWYRQILGQKVEFLVSFYNNEISEKSEIFDDQFSVERPDGSNFTLKIRSTKLEDSAMYFCASSPPPTEGEKLFFGSGTQLSVL.

The rearrangement joins TRBV11-2 to TRBJ2-1; the match to TRBD2 covers 11 bases. From germline, CDR1 is SGHAT and CDR2 FQNNGV. Trimming cost V 3 bases and J 9 bases; bases outside gene matches: 13. The CDR3 length is 17 residues. Here the CDR3 DNA reads TGTGCCAGCAGCTTTCTACGCGGTAGCGGGAGGGCCTTTGAGCAGTTCTTC. Its protein product is CASSFLRGSGRAFEQFF.

J is TRBJ2-5 and V is TRBV28; D is undetermined. The CDR3 has 14 amino acids. V was trimmed by 6 bases and J by 5 bases, leaving 16 bases between them. The germline V gene encodes CDR1 MDHEN and CDR2 SYDVKM. This chain's CDR3 is CASSTQALGETQYF. CDR3 nucleotides: TGTGCCAGCAGCACTCAGGCCCTTGGGGAGACCCAGTACTTC.

This clone was seen only a few times. The chain has TRBV4-1 and TRBJ2-7; 10 bases map to TRBD2. After removal of 1 base from V and 3 bases from J, the junction contained 9 bases not matched to a gene. The CDR3 length is 17 residues. Per germline, CDR1 MGHRA and CDR2 YSYEKL. CDR3 bases: TGCGCCAGCAGCCAAGGGGCTGGACTAGCGGAATTCTACGAGCAGTACTTC. It encodes CASSQGAGLAEFYEQYF.

Turning to this clone: Germline and junction disagree at one end, which may indicate a read error. The rearrangement uses TRBV7-7 and TRBJ1-1; D not certain. The germline V gene has CDR1 SSHAT and CDR2 FNYEAQ (reference sequence). The CDR3 is 13 residues long. The CDR3 nucleotides read TGTGCTAGCAGCTTGGCCTGGAACACTGAAGCTTTCTTT. Protein product: CASSLAWNTEAFF.

Only one count was recorded for this clone. This chain's CDR3 is CASSLGQGWYEQFF. CDR3 coding DNA: TGTGCCAGCAGCTTAGGGCAGGGTTGGTATGAGCAGTTCTTC. The chain combines TRBV11-3 with TRBJ2-1, with TRBD1 as a possible D gene (5 bases). V lost 1 base and J lost 8, with 12 bases in between. The germline V gene encodes CDR1 SGHNT and CDR2 YENEEA. The length of the CDR3 is 14 residues.

The chain combines TRBV15 with TRBJ1-4, with TRBD1 matching 8 bases. Germline V gene sequence: CDR1 LNHNV, CDR2 YYDKDF (reference sequence). This CDR3 is built from 15 residues. After removal of 4 bases from V and 5 bases from J, the junction contained 6 bases not matched to a gene. The CDR3 region has the DNA TGTGCCACCAGCATGAGGACAGGGCTGAATGAAAAACTGTTTTTT. Protein product: CATSMRTGLNEKLFF.

The V call is TRBV5-5, the J call TRBJ1-2; D unresolved. The CDR3 covers 14 residues. The V gene lost 0 bases and the J gene lost 7 bases, with 13 bases spanning the gap. Per germline, CDR1 SGHKS and CDR2 YYEKEE (reference sequence). The CDR3, as DNA: TGTGCCAGCAGCTTGGCCGGTCGGGGTTCTGGCTACACCTTC. Translation gives CASSLAGRGSGYTF.

This clone occurred a few times. The genes are TRBV7-9 and TRBJ2-7; possibly TRBD2 for D (6 bases). The CDR3 length is 14 residues. Germline CDR1 and CDR2: SEHNR and FQNEAQ (reference sequence). Between the trimmed V and J ends, which lost 4 bases and 3 bases, there was a span of 13 bases. This CDR3 reads CASSSGDVIYEQYF. In DNA form, the CDR3 reads TGTGCCAGCAGCTCGGGGGACGTGATCTACGAGCAGTACTTC. Full variable domain (remainder filled in from reference TRBV7-9 and TRBJ2-7): DTGVSQNPRHKITKRGQNVTFRCDPISEHNRLYWYRQTLGQGPEFLTYFQNEAQLEKSRLLSDRFSAERPKGSFSTLEIQRTEQGDSAMYLCASSSGDVIYEQYFGPGTRLTVT.

The rearrangement uses TRBV29-1 and TRBJ2-1; TRBD2 matches 7 bases. This CDR3 comprises 13 residues. Trimming took 2 bases from V and 7 from J; bases not matched to a gene: 5. Germline assignment: CDR1 SQVTM and CDR2 ANQGSEA. The CDR3 bases are TGCAGCGTTGAAAGGCCTAGCGGTAATGAGCAGTTCTTC. This gives the protein CSVERPSGNEQFF.

The chain uses TRBV9 and TRBJ2-1; 11 bases are a match to TRBD2. Germline assignment: CDR1 SGDLS and CDR2 YYNGEE. The CDR3 extends over 16 amino acids. Trimming removed 0 bases from V and 7 bases from J; junction bases left unmatched: 6. CDR3 in DNA: TGTGCCAGCAGCGTAGAGCCTAGCGGGGGGTGGAATGAGCAGTTCTTC. It encodes CASSVEPSGGWNEQFF.

V usage is TRBV29-1 and J usage is TRBJ2-7, with 9 bases aligning to TRBD1. This CDR3 has 12 amino acids. Germline trimming cut 4 bases from V and 6 bases from J; bases unmatched to any gene: 4. Germline V CDR1 and CDR2: SQVTM, ANQGSEA. CDR3 in DNA: TGCAGCGTTGCACAGGGGGCAGTCGAGCAGTACTTC. This sequence encodes CSVAQGAVEQYF.

The chain carries TRBV5-5 and TRBJ2-3, with TRBD2 matching 7 bases. The CDR3 consists of 18 residues. The junction had 14 bases not matched to a gene; V was cut back by 2 bases and J by 2 bases. Germline V CDR1 and CDR2: SGHKS, YYEKEE (reference sequence). CDR3 residues: CASSFEVRASGTTDTQYF. CDR3 DNA: TGTGCCAGCAGCTTCGAAGTTAGGGCTAGCGGAACCACAGATACGCAGTATTTT.

The V call is TRBV6-1, the J call TRBJ2-2; D perhaps matches TRBD1 (6 bases). Germline V CDR1 and CDR2: MNHNS, SASEGT. V lost 7 bases, J lost 3 bases, and 9 bases lay in between. The CDR3 extends over 13 amino acids. The CDR3, as DNA: TGTGCCAGCAAAAACAGGGACACCGGGGAGCTGTTTTTT. It translates to CASKNRDTGELFF.

This chain connects TRBV19 to TRBJ2-3; D is possibly TRBD2 (5 bases). This CDR3 is 14 amino acids long. Germline CDR1 is LNHDA and CDR2 is SQIVND (reference sequence). Trimming shortened V by 5 bases and J by 0 bases, and 9 bases separated the two germline ends. The CDR3 region has the DNA TGTGCCAGTAGTTGGCGGGTTAGCACAGATACGCAGTATTTT. It is translated as CASSWRVSTDTQYF. The variable domain in full, completed from reference TRBV19 and TRBJ2-3, reads DGGITQSPKYLFRKEGQNVTLSCEQNLNHDAMYWYRQDPGQGLRLIYYSQIVNDFQKGDIAEGYSVSREKKESFPLTVTSAQKNPTAFYLCASSWRVSTDTQYFGPGTRLTVL.

This chain uses TRBV7-3 with TRBJ2-1; tentative D call: TRBD1 (6 bases). Germline V lookup: CDR1 SGHTA, CDR2 FQGTGA. V lost 2 bases, J lost 4 bases, and 15 bases lay in between. This CDR3 has 16 residues. CDR3 in DNA: TGTGCCAGCAGCTTAGGCCCATCAGGGGAATACAATGAGCAGTTCTTC. Translating it yields CASSLGPSGEYNEQFF.

The rearrangement uses TRBV7-8 and TRBJ2-5, with 11 positions matching TRBD2. The CDR3 covers 17 residues. CDR1 and CDR2 from the germline V gene are SGHVS and FQNEAQ. The junction had 5 bases not matched to a gene; V was cut back by 0 bases and J by 2 bases. The CDR3 sequence: CASSLATSGSTQETQYF. The CDR3 DNA follows: TGTGCCAGCAGCTTAGCTACTAGCGGGAGCACACAAGAGACCCAGTACTTC.

This clone showed up just once. This sequence joins TRBV28 and TRBJ2-1; 9 bases fit TRBD2. CDR1 and CDR2 from the germline V gene are MDHEN and SYDVKM. J lost 7 bases, V lost 3 bases, and 4 bases had no gene match. The CDR3 covers 14 residues. In DNA form, the CDR3 reads TGTGCCAGCAGTTTTGGCGGGAGGGCGAATGAGCAGTTCTTC. Its protein product is CASSFGGRANEQFF.

The chain combines TRBV10-3 with TRBJ2-3; 9 bases map to TRBD2. The junction had 4 bases not matched to a gene; V was cut back by 7 bases and J by 2 bases. The germline gives CDR1 ENHRY, CDR2 SYGVKD. The CDR3 is 14 residues long. The CDR3 region has the DNA TGTGCCATCAACCCGGGACTAGCCACAGATACGCAGTATTTT. Residues: CAINPGLATDTQYF.

V gene TRBV28 combines with J gene TRBJ1-5; a possible D gene is TRBD1 (5 bases). The CDR3 consists of 12 residues. In germline, CDR1 is MDHEN, CDR2 SYDVKM. V was clipped by 4 bases and J by 6 bases, with 7 bases between them. CDR3 coding DNA: TGTGCCAGCAGTTGGGGCGCTCAGCCCCAGCATTTT. It codes for CASSWGAQPQHF.

J is TRBJ2-7 and V is TRBV27, with 14 bases matching TRBD2. Per germline, CDR1 MNHEY and CDR2 SMNVEV (reference sequence). The CDR3 loop spans 18 amino acids. With 2 bases clipped from V and 2 bases from J, the junction kept 8 bases outside the gene matches. The CDR3 reads CASSLPPGLAGGPYEQYF. DNA for the CDR3: TGTGCCAGCAGTTTACCCCCTGGACTAGCGGGAGGCCCCTACGAGCAGTACTTC.

Here the CDR3 reads CSVPLAAAANYGYTF. The CDR3 nucleotides read TGCAGCGTTCCCCTCGCGGCGGCCGCTAACTATGGCTACACCTTC. The rearrangement uses TRBV29-1 and TRBJ1-2; no definite D call. The CDR3 spans 15 residues. The germline V and J ends were trimmed by 5 bases and 0 bases, with 16 bases remaining between them. Germline CDR1 reads SQVTM; CDR2 reads ANQGSEA.

The chain has TRBV19 and TRBJ2-7; TRBD2 aligns across 12 bases. CDR1 and CDR2 from the germline V gene are LNHDA and SQIVND (reference sequence). The CDR3 sequence is 14 residues long. The junction had 1 base not matched to a gene; V was cut back by 4 bases and J by 3 bases. CDR3 residues: CASSKTSGSYEQYF. In DNA form, the CDR3 reads TGTGCCAGTAGTAAGACTAGCGGGAGCTACGAGCAGTACTTC.

This clone was detected only a few times. The V call is TRBV5-4, the J call TRBJ2-1; 10 bases agree with TRBD2. Germline CDR1 SGHNT, CDR2 YYREEE (reference sequence). V trimming: 0 bases; J trimming: 8 bases; junction bases outside the gene matches: 8. This CDR3 has 16 amino acids. The CDR3 loop reads CASSLARSSGSHEQFF. Written as DNA, the CDR3 is TGTGCCAGCAGCTTGGCCCGGTCTAGCGGGAGCCATGAGCAGTTCTTC.

This sequence joins TRBV9 and TRBJ2-3; a weak D match, TRBD2 (6 bases). Germline loops: CDR1 SGDLS, CDR2 YYNGEE. The CDR3 is made up of 16 amino acids. The germline V and J ends were trimmed by 2 bases and 6 bases, with 19 bases remaining between them. The CDR3 DNA follows: TGTGCCAGCAGCGTCTCCCCCCCGGGGGTGGGGGATACGCAGTATTTT. Translated, it gives CASSVSPPGVGDTQYF. Full variable domain (outside the CDR3, taken from reference TRBV9 and TRBJ2-3): DSGVTQTPKHLITATGQRVTLRCSPRSGDLSVYWYQQSLDQGLQFLIQYYNGEERAKGNILERFSAQQFPDLHSELNLSSLELGDSALYFCASSVSPPGVGDTQYFGPGTRLTVL.

The chain is built from TRBV2 and TRBJ2-5; 7 nucleotides line up with TRBD1. TRBJ2-7 matches the DNA end more closely, so the J call is doubtful. Germline assignment: CDR1 SNHLY and CDR2 FYNNEI. The CDR3 contains 13 residues. As DNA, the CDR3 is TGTGCCAGCAGCGGGGACAGCCCCTACGAGCAGTACTTC. Translated: CASSGDSPYEQYF.